A single sample is the source of the 7 T cell receptor beta chains below, sequenced in a study of naive and memory T cell subsets. General study points: Especially in CD8 cells, naive repertoires contained a few larger clonotypes, possibly CD45RA-re-expressing memory cells.

For these TCRs, the target antigens are not known. Both TRBC1 and TRBC2 were covered by a beta constant-region primer of two equimolar oligonucleotides. Nested alpha and beta constant-region primers with the SP2 primer drove four PCR rounds on ligated cDNA. TCRdb fed the UMI-ligation and nested PCR reads into MiXCR, producing one record per CDR3 protein. This sample has more than 120,000 distinct CDR3 sequences, with 15% to 20% found just once. The sequenced sample consisted of naive CD8+ T cells from blood. Receptor source: a human donor in good health.

This clonotype was picked up a small number of times. The chain is built from TRBV7-2 and TRBJ2-5; D is unresolved. CDR3 size: 14 residues. V lost 1 base and J 2 bases, leaving 8 bases between the germline ends. The germline CDR1 and CDR2 sequences are SGHTA and FQGNSA. In DNA, the CDR3 is TGTGCCAGCAGCTTAGGGGTAGGACAAGAGACCCAGTACTTC. Translated: CASSLGVGQETQYF.

Only a few counts were recorded for this clonotype. V usage is TRBV14 and J usage is TRBJ1-4, with D uncertain. Germline assignment: CDR1 SGHDN and CDR2 FVKESK. The CDR3 sequence is 14 residues long. With 0 bases removed from V and 8 bases from J, the gap between germline ends came to 10 bases. CDR3 nucleotide sequence: TGTGCCAGCAGCCAAGATCGGTCGGTGGAAAAACTGTTTTTT. Its translation is CASSQDRSVEKLFF.

The V and J genes are TRBV7-9 and TRBJ2-7; the D gene is possibly TRBD1 (6 bases). The CDR3 extends over 13 amino acids. CDR1 SEHNR and CDR2 FQNEAQ come from the germline V gene (reference sequence). Trimming removed 7 bases from V and 5 bases from J, with 15 bases in between. CDR3 DNA sequence: TGTGCCAGCACCGATTTCAGGGGCCACGAGCAGTACTTC. It translates to CASTDFRGHEQYF.

V and J are TRBV5-8 and TRBJ1-4, with D unclear. V was shortened by 0 bases and J by 6 bases, with 3 bases between the two germline ends. Germline V CDR1 and CDR2: SGHTS, YDEGEE. CDR3 length: 12 residues. CDR3 nucleotide sequence: TGTGCCAGCAGCTTGGTGGATGAAAAACTGTTTTTT. This sequence encodes CASSLVDEKLFF.

This clonotype was counted between two and nine times. The chain joins TRBV6-5 to TRBJ2-5; either TRBD1 or TRBD2 may fit D (5 bases each). V lost 5 bases and J lost 3, with 13 bases in between. The CDR3 runs to 14 residues. In germline, CDR1 is MNHEY, CDR2 SVGAGI. This CDR3 reads CASSDGQGEETQYF. CDR3 coding DNA: TGTGCCAGCAGTGACGGTCAGGGAGAAGAGACCCAGTACTTC.

The chain recombines TRBV7-8 with TRBJ2-2, with 8 bases aligning to TRBD2. V lost 2 bases, J lost 0 bases, and 5 bases stayed unmatched. This CDR3 is built from 17 residues. Germline V gene lookup returns CDR1 SGHVS and CDR2 FQNEAQ. CDR3 region: CASSLLGRAANTGELFF. The CDR3 bases are TGTGCCAGCAGCTTACTCGGGAGGGCCGCGAACACCGGGGAGCTGTTTTTT.

The chain carries TRBV6-1 and TRBJ2-7; D is possibly TRBD1 (6 bases). CDR1 and CDR2 (germline): MNHNS, SASEGT. V lost 1 base, J lost 0 bases, and 7 bases lay in between. This CDR3 comprises 14 residues. The CDR3 region is CASSEGGLSYEQYF. CDR3 DNA sequence: TGTGCCAGCAGTGAAGGGGGGCTCTCCTACGAGCAGTACTTC.